This T cell receptor beta chain was documented in a study of T cell changes during pregnancy in multiple sclerosis. Some clones are missing from TCRdb's copy, which holds only in-frame ones; the method was immunoSEQ multiplex PCR. The table shows about 45,000 clones, with roughly 88% occurring only once. The source material was PBMCs (not recorded whether the cells were cultured). This receptor was obtained from a female donor with multiple sclerosis, enrolled in a pregnancy study.

The CDR3 sequence is CASSHIQLGPNKVGTF. Here the CDR3 DNA reads TGTGCCAGCAGCCATATCCAGCTGGGTCCTAACAAGGTGGGCACCTTC. The chain recombines TRBV11-2 with TRBJ1-2; no clear D. CDR3 length: 16 amino acids. Between the trimmed V and J ends, which lost 5 bases and 13 bases, there was a span of 29 bases. CDR1 SGHAT and CDR2 FQNNGV come from the germline V gene. Combining the CDR3 with reference TRBV11-2 and TRBJ1-2 gives the whole variable domain EAGVAQSPRYKIIEKRQSVAFWCNPISGHATLYWYQQILGQGPKLLIQFQNNGVVDDSQLPKDRFSAERLKGVDSTLKIQPAKLEDSAVYLCASSHIQLGPNKVGTFGSGTRLTVV.